Reported below is one T cell receptor beta chain. The sample originates from a study of blood T cell repertoires in COVID-19. Whole-study context: T cells, B-cell-depleted T cells, or PBMCs provided the cDNA or gDNA that served as material.

In the original analysis: Researchers report that nucleated cell counts were estimated from reference gene primer amplification. Clones were sequenced by immunoSEQ multiplex PCR, and TCRdb holds only the in-frame ones, with some missing. V, J and clone size were drawn from that table, and D and trimming were deduced from the DNA. The profile shows tens of thousands of clones, around 80% of them singletons. The ends lost 5 bases at V and 4 bases at J; junction bases unmatched: 6. CDR3 size: 15 residues. CDR1 and CDR2 from the germline V gene are SGHRS and YFSETQ. The specimen was peripheral blood. V and J are TRBV5-1 and TRBJ2-3, with TRBD1 matching 11 bases. The clonotype comes from a woman of 80 years or more with acute or convalescent COVID-19. CDR3 sequence (DNA): TGCGCCAGCAGGACCGGGGGACAGGGGGCAGATACGCAGTATTTT. It encodes CASRTGGQGADTQYF.